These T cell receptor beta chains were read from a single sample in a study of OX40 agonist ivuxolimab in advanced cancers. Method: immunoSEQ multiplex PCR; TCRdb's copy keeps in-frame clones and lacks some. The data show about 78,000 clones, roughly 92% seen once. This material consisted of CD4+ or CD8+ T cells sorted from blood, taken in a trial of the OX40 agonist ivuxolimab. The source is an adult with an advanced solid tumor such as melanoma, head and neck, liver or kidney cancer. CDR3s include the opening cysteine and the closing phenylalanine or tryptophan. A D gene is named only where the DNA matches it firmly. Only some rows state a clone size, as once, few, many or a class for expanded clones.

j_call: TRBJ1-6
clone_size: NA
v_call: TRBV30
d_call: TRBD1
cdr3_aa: CAWSPTNLQGAAYNSPLHF
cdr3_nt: TGTGCCTGGAGCCCAACAAATTTACAGGGGGCTGCCTATAATTCACCCCTCCACTTT

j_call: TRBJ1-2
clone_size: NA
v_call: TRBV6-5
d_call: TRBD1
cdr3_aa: CASRGQGREGYTF
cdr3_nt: TGTGCCAGTAGGGGGCAGGGGAGAGAGGGCTACACCTTC

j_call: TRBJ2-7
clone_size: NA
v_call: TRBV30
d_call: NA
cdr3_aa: CAWSPWGRYEQYF
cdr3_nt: TGTGCCTGGTCCCCGTGGGGGCGGTACGAGCAGTACTTC

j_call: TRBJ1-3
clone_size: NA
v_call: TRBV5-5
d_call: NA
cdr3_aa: CASSRASGNTIYF
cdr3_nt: TGTGCCAGCAGCCGAGCTTCTGGAAACACCATATATTTT

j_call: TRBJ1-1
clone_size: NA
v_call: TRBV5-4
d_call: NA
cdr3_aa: CASSLAGGRGAFF
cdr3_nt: TGTGCCAGCAGCTTGGCCGGGGGGCGTGGAGCTTTCTTT

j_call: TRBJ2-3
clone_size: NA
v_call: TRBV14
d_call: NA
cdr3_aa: CASSQDIAGLDTQYF
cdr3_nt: TGTGCCAGCAGCCAAGATATCGCGGGACTAGATACGCAGTATTTT

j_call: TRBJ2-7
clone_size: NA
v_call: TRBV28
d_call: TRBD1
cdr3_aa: CASRGTGGEQYF
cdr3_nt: TGTGCCAGCAGGGGGACAGGGGGCGAGCAGTACTTC

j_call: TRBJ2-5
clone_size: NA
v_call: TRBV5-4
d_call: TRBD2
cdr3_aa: CASSLGSGLAVYGTQYF
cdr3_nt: TGTGCCAGCAGCTTGGGCTCGGGACTAGCGGTATATGGGACCCAGTACTTC

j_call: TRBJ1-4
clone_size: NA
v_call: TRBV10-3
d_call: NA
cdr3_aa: CAISESREKLFF
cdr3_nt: TGTGCCATCAGTGAGTCGAGGGAAAAACTGTTTTTT

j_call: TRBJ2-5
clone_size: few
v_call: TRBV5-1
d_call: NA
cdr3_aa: CASSLSGNQETQYF
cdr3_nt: TGCGCCAGCAGCTTGAGCGGAAACCAAGAGACCCAGTACTTC

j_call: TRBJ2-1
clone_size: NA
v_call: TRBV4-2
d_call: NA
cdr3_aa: CASSQAERGGRNEQFF
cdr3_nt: TGTGCCAGCAGCCAAGCAGAAAGGGGAGGAAGGAATGAGCAGTTCTTC

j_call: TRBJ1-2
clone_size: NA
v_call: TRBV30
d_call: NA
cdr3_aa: CASNSGQYGGYTF
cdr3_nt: TGTGCCTCCAACTCCGGACAGTATGGAGGCTACACCTTC

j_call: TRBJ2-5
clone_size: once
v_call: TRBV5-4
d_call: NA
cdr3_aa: CASSPQRGGEETQYF
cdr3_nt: TGTGCCAGCAGCCCCCAGAGAGGGGGGGAGGAGACCCAGTACTTC

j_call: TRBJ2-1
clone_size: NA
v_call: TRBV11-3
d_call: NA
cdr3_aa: CASRGYNEQFF
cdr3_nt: TGTGCCAGCAGGGGCTATAATGAGCAGTTCTTC

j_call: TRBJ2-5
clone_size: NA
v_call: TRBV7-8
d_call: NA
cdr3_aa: CASSSGFQETQYF
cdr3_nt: TGTGCCAGCAGCTCAGGGTTCCAAGAGACCCAGTACTTC

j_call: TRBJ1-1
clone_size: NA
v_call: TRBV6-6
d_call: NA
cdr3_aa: CASSLPLWGTEAFF
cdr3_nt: TGTGCCAGCAGTCTCCCCCTCTGGGGCACTGAAGCTTTCTTT

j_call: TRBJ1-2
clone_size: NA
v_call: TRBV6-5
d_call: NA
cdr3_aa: CASSTPLGPGGYTF
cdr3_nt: TGTGCCAGCAGTACCCCCCTGGGCCCCGGAGGCTACACCTTC

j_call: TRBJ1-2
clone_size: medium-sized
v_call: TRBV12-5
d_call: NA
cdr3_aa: CASGLVLGSAYGYTF
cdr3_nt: TGTGCTAGTGGTTTGGTATTGGGCAGCGCCTATGGCTACACCTTC

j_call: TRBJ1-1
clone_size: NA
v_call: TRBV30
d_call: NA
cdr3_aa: CAWSVQRETEAFF
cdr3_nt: TGTGCCTGGAGTGTACAGAGAGAGACTGAAGCTTTCTTT

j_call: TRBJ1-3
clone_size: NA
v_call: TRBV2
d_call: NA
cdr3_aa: CASRESGNTIYF
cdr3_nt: TGTGCCAGCAGGGAGTCTGGAAACACCATATATTTT

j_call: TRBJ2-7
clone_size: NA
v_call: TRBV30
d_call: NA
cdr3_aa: CAWSVNLQNEQYF
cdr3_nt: TGTGCCTGGAGTGTGAACTTACAGAACGAGCAGTACTTC

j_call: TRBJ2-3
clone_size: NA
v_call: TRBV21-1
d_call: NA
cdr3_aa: CASSKGPSGREGSTDTQYF
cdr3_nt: TGTGCCAGCAGCAAAGGACCCTCTGGTCGGGAGGGCTCTACAGATACGCAGTATTTT